This T cell receptor (beta chain) was sequenced during a study of Ad26.COV2.S vaccination and SARS-CoV-2 variants. Background on the study: The donor participated in the COV1001 trial, in its Ad26.COV2.S arm. The study gave Ad26.COV2.S intramuscularly, once or twice 56 days apart.

Some clones are missing from TCRdb's copy, which holds only in-frame ones; the method was immunoSEQ multiplex PCR. The profile covers about 410,000 clones, with approximately 86% appearing a single time and approximately 3.7% taken by the ten largest. Indicated treatment: some 20 received Ad26.COV2.S at low or high dose, single or two shots; roughly five received placebo; per-sample allocation not given. The study sampled participants on day 63 after the first vaccine or placebo injection. Study outcomes and limitations: Breadth measured for non-spike TCRs was similar across vaccine and placebo recipients.

As concerns this clone: Its specificity is not known.

This clonotype was obtained from a person between 18 and 60 years old who received the Ad26.COV2.S COVID-19 vaccine or a placebo. The sample in question was peripheral blood, obtained in a trial of Ad26.COV2.S vaccine versus placebo.

CDR3 protein: CASSSYGGLNTGELFF. CDR3 bases: TGCGCCAGCAGCTCATACGGAGGACTGAACACCGGGGAGCTGTTTTTT. The V and J genes are TRBV5-1 and TRBJ2-2, with D perhaps matching TRBD2 (5 bases). Trimming pared 3 bases from V and 1 base from J, leaving 13 bases between. Germline CDR1 and CDR2: SGHRS and YFSETQ. The CDR3 consists of 16 residues.